The present entry profiles one TCR beta chain with its context. Its target is not known. The data were taken from a study of cytomegalovirus exposure and HLA in healthy donors. Libraries were prepared by immunoSEQ multiplex PCR; TCRdb keeps only in-frame clonotypes and omits some of them. The sample holds some 150,000 clones; 94% are singletons and the top ten take about 2%. Study-wide results and caveats: Reported performance of the classifier showed diagnosis of cytomegalovirus status with high specificity and sensitivity.

Material: PBMCs. This sequence originates from a young man in good health and CMV-seropositive.

In DNA, the CDR3 is TGTGCCACCACGGGACAGGGGGCTTTTGAGCAGTACTTC. It encodes CATTGQGAFEQYF. This chain uses TRBV6-5 with TRBJ2-7; TRBD1 matches 12 bases. The CDR3 sequence is 13 residues long. After removal of 10 bases from V and 7 bases from J, the junction contained 8 bases not matched to a gene. Germline CDR1 reads MNHEY; CDR2 reads SVGAGI.